Reported below is one T cell receptor (beta chain). cDNA encoding TCR beta was synthesized via 5'RACE template switching incorporating UMIs. TCRdb derives one entry per CDR3 protein from the 5' RACE reads, leaving out DNA. Across 440,000 or so distinct CDR3 sequences, the top ten clones capture 7.3% of the sample. The CDR3 has 15 amino acids. Germline values: CDR1 SGHRS, CDR2 YFSETQ. The data stem from a study of T cells expressing NK-cell markers. The J gene is TRBJ2-1, the V gene TRBV5-1; TCRdb names TRBD2, which stays unverified in the absence of DNA. This clonotype was obtained from a woman aged 18 to 69 in good health. Material for sequencing was blood T cells: a sorted CD56 or NKG2C T cell subset, CD4+ or CD8+ T cells, or bulk PBMC T cells (not recorded which). CDR3 protein: CASSLGLAEVNEQFF.